This T cell receptor (beta chain) was recorded in a study of T cell repertoires in cytomegalovirus infection. The wider study: Public signatures in TCR beta pointed to CMV infection and matching HLA type.

MiXCR, applied by TCRdb to the reads, yields one record per CDR3 protein. The sample carries 450,000 to 650,000 distinct CDR3 sequences, about 26% recorded once. The CDR3 loop spans 15 amino acids. Germline V CDR1 and CDR2: MRHNA, SNTAGT. The ends were cut back, 3 bases at V and 1 base at J, with 9 bases in the middle. The sequencing input was PBMCs. The TCR sequence derives from a human donor in good health (CMV status not recorded). Some clones in this sample may be carry-over from other donors' samples. The chain is built from TRBV6-4 and TRBJ2-2, with D uncertain. CDR3 coding DNA: TGTGCCAGCAGTGAGTTTGCAGTGAACACCGGGGAGCTGTTTTTT. It translates to CASSEFAVNTGELFF.